Detailed here is one TCR beta chain. Which antigen it targets is not known. It has no much larger one-base neighbor in the sample; base qualities were not kept. Whole blood was collected in K2EDTA tubes by collaborating institutions according to the institutions' own protocols. Collaborator samples were shipped for TCRbeta analysis as frozen whole blood, isolated PBMCs, or DNA extracted from either sample type. Inclusive of the bounding cysteine and phenylalanine, the CDR3 is 15 residues long. The only DNA kept is the CDR3, 45 bases in frame from the first base. Relative to germline, V is missing 3 bases and J is missing 2 bases, with 4 bases of the junction outside any gene match. Looking up the germline V gene (reference sequence) yields CDR1 LNHDA and CDR2 SQIVND. This sample is part of a study of blood T cell repertoires in COVID-19 (dated by TCRdb to the early 2020s). For context, the study as a whole: The collaborator samples originated in the United States, Italy and Spain and spanned the acute and convalescent phases of COVID-19. The prospective study material was composed of cDNA or gDNA derived from T cells, B-cell-depleted T cells, or PBMCs. Subjects who had been exposed to COVID-19, were actively infected with it, or had recovered from it provided the deeply sampled blood TCRbeta repertoires that made up the dataset. The repertoires were released in a freely available public database meant as a resource for research on the immune response to SARS-CoV-2. Samples were obtained from the ongoing ImmuneRACE study (first 160 participants) and from about 1,300 subjects provided by 6 global collaborators. A de-identified subject ID, COVID-19 status, age in years and sex were almost always included in the sample metadata. Where available, HLA class I and class II types were obtained from metadata supplied by the sample provider rather than from assay-based typing. Broad study findings and their caveats: The quantity of clinical and demographic metadata differed by source and by participant and was supplied without curation.

TCRbeta CDR3 regions were amplified from genomic DNA by means of the immunoSEQ Assay, a bias-controlled multiplex PCR. The study's processing was this. The number of nucleated cells in each sample was estimated by amplification of reference gene primers within the assay. Sequence reads were collapsed and filtered to measure the absolute abundance of every unique TCRbeta CDR3 rearrangement. Productive Simpson clonality was computed per sample as the square root of Simpson's diversity index over productive rearrangements. Entries here come from immuneACCESS through TCRdb and include only in-frame sequences with V and J called. Some clones fail to appear in such tables; in the studies checked, an unresolved V gene covers under half of the shortfall, and the cause of the remainder is unknown. D and trimming come from the DNA, and the V and J calls and clone size come from that table. Present in this sample are under 450,000 clones, around 84% of which were seen just once. The ten largest clones add up to roughly 1.2% of the sample.

The receptor was isolated from a human donor with acute or convalescent COVID-19. The donor label of this sample is uncertain. The specimen sequenced was peripheral blood. Recombination joined TRBV19 with TRBJ1-3; 7 bases in the middle match TRBD1. The CDR3 region: CASSIRQGAGNTIYF. The DNA sequence is as follows: TGTGCCAGTAGTATTCGGCAGGGGGCTGGAAACACCATATATTTT.